This T cell receptor (beta chain) was found in a study of CD8 T cells in ankylosing spondylitis. Study-level results: Reports say disease-linked clones showed up significantly more in matched ankylosing spondylitis synovial fluid. Peripheral blood held disease-linked clones only at relatively low frequency, and these were CD8+. Some of the motif variants had earlier been found in reactive arthritis patients' fluid and blood. Among TCR beta sequences, a motif of several highly homologous variants appeared characteristic of ankylosing spondylitis blood.

This clonotype has ten or more counts. Its antigen is not known. This CDR3 is 17 amino acids long. V shed 5 bases, J shed 2 bases, and the junction held 10 bases outside the gene matches. Libraries for TCR beta were made by quantitative 5'-RACE with molecular barcodes. TCRdb processed the 5' RACE reads anew with MiXCR; each CDR3 protein has one entry. Counted here are around 770,000 distinct CDR3 sequences, around a fifth occurring once; the ten biggest clones make up about 20%. Sequencing input: blood, either unsorted or a sorted T cell fraction (not recorded which). V usage is TRBV12-3 or TRBV12-4 and J usage is TRBJ2-4, with 9 bases identical to TRBD2. The clonotype comes from a male donor with ankylosing spondylitis. The DNA for the CDR3 is TGTGCCAGCAGTCCCCCAGTAGCGGGGGAATCCAAAAACATTCAGTACTTC. Translated, it gives CASSPPVAGESKNIQYF.